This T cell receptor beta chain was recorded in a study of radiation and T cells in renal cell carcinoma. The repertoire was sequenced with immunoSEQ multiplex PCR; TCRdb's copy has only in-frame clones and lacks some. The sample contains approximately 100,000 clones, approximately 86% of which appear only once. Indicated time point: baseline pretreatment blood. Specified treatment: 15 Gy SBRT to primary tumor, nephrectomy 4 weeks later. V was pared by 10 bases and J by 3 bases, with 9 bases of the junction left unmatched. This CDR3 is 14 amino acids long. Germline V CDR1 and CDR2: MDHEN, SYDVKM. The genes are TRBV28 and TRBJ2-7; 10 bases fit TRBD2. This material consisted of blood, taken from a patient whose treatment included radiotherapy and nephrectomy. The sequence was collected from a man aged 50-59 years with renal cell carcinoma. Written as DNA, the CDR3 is TGTGCCACCCTTACTAGCGGGGTTGACTACGAGCAGTACTTC. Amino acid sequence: CATLTSGVDYEQYF.